The T cell receptor beta chain described here comes from a study of identical twins. V gave up 9 bases and J gave up 2 bases; unmatched junction bases: 5. CDR1 and CDR2 (germline): SEHNR, FQNEAQ (reference sequence). The CDR3 sequence is 13 residues long. TCRdb reprocessed the 5' RACE reads with MiXCR, giving one entry per CDR3 protein. This sample has hundreds of thousands of distinct CDR3 sequences; 6.5% to 8.5% occur once, and the top ten carry just under 2%. Study conclusions and caveats: Out-of-frame beta sequences exhibited a weaker degree of excess twin sharing. Among monozygotic twins, out-of-frame TCR alpha sharing exceeded what models predicted. Zero-insertion analyses were open to partial confounding by invariant MAIT and iNKT cells. The study reached conclusions through statistical analysis that was cross-sectional, not following the same donors.

Regarding this clonotype: Its target is unknown.

The sample was also reused in another study, on yellow fever vaccine responses in identical twins.

The sample comprised memory (CD45RO+) T cells sorted from blood. This receptor was obtained from a woman aged 18-29 years in good health. The V gene is TRBV7-9, the J gene TRBJ2-3, with TRBD1 matching 7 bases. CDR3: CARTGNVTDTQYF. Written as DNA, the CDR3 is TGTGCCAGGACAGGGAATGTCACAGATACGCAGTATTTT.